The next 20 T cell receptor beta chains were all read from a single sample in a study of technical replicates of blood from a handful of donors. The protocol was immunoSEQ multiplex PCR, while the TCRdb copy is restricted to in-frame clones and leaves out a portion. The sample yields more than 75,000 clones, almost 97% seen once. Specimen: T cells isolated from PBMCs. These receptors were taken from a human donor in good health.

The chain links TRBV5-8 to TRBJ2-5; 7 positions agree with TRBD2. In germline, CDR1 is SGHTS, CDR2 YDEGEE. The junction had 5 bases not matched to a gene; V was cut back by 1 base and J by 2 bases. This CDR3 is 15 amino acids long. The CDR3: CASSLRSGAQETQYF. DNA for the CDR3: TGTGCCAGCAGCTTGCGAAGCGGGGCACAAGAGACCCAGTACTTC.

The V gene is TRBV19, the J gene TRBJ2-3; weak D call: TRBD1 (5 bases). V shed 6 bases and J shed 0 bases, with 7 bases lying between them. This CDR3 contains 13 residues. Germline CDR1 reads LNHDA; CDR2 reads SQIVND (reference sequence). CDR3 sequence reads: CASRGLSTDTQYF. Here the CDR3 DNA reads TGTGCCAGTAGGGGGCTGAGCACAGATACGCAGTATTTT.

In this sample, this clone turned up once. This chain connects TRBV5-4 to TRBJ2-5; 13 bases agree with TRBD2. CDR3 length: 17 residues. Germline CDR1 is SGHNT and CDR2 is YYREEE (reference sequence). J was trimmed by 1 base and V by 0 bases; bases with no gene match: 3. As DNA, the CDR3 is TGTGCCAGCAGCTTGGGACTAGCGGGAGGTCTCCAAGAGACCCAGTACTTC. Protein sequence: CASSLGLAGGLQETQYF. Supplemented by reference TRBV5-4 and TRBJ2-5, the full variable domain reads ETGVTQSPTHLIKTRGQQVTLRCSSQSGHNTVSWYQQALGQGPQFIFQYYREEENGRGNFPPRFSGLQFPNYSSELNVNALELDDSALYLCASSLGLAGGLQETQYFGPGTRLLVL.

The chain links TRBV29-1 to TRBJ2-2; tentatively, D is TRBD1 (6 bases). From germline, CDR1 is SQVTM and CDR2 ANQGSEA. The CDR3 consists of 16 residues. Between the trimmed V and J ends, which lost 0 bases and 0 bases, there was a span of 11 bases. The CDR3, as DNA: TGCAGCGTTGAAGATGGGGGCCCTGCGAACACCGGGGAGCTGTTTTTT. This sequence encodes CSVEDGGPANTGELFF.

The chain links TRBV19 to TRBJ2-4; the match to TRBD1 covers 8 bases. Looked up from germline, CDR1 is LNHDA and CDR2 is SQIVND (reference sequence). The CDR3 contains 14 residues. The V gene end was trimmed by 10 bases and the J gene end by 4 bases; junction bases not matched to a gene: 9. CDR3 sequence (DNA): TGTGCCAATGACAGGGGCAGGGGTAAAAACATTCAGTACTTC. This gives the protein CANDRGRGKNIQYF.

The rearrangement uses TRBV6-1 and TRBJ2-3; 13 bases agree with TRBD2. V was pared by 6 bases and J by 5 bases, with 5 bases of the junction left unmatched. Germline CDR1 is MNHNS and CDR2 is SASEGT. CDR3 length equals 15 residues. CDR3: CASRKTSGRQDTQYF. CDR3 sequence (DNA): TGTGCCAGCAGGAAGACTAGCGGGAGGCAAGATACGCAGTATTTT.

This chain joins TRBV4-1 and TRBJ1-1; D possibly corresponds to TRBD1 (5 bases). From germline, CDR1 is MGHRA and CDR2 YSYEKL. The length of the CDR3 is 15 residues. With 4 bases removed from V and 3 bases from J, the gap between germline ends came to 15 bases. The CDR3 is CASSLLPTAHTEAFF. Written as DNA, the CDR3 is TGCGCCAGCAGCCTCCTCCCGACAGCACACACTGAAGCTTTCTTT.

The chain couples TRBV27 to TRBJ2-7, with 9 bases matching TRBD2. The CDR3 spans 13 residues. Germline V gene lookup returns CDR1 MNHEY and CDR2 SMNVEV (reference sequence). With 8 bases clipped from V and 7 bases from J, the junction kept 9 bases outside the gene matches. CDR3 bases: TGTGCCAGCTGGGTAGCGGGAGCGTGGGAGCAGTACTTC. As protein: CASWVAGAWEQYF.

The chain combines TRBV6-1 with TRBJ2-1; 9 bases fit TRBD2. Germline values: CDR1 MNHNS, CDR2 SASEGT. CDR3 length: 16 residues. V gave up 4 bases and J gave up 6 bases; unmatched junction bases: 10. This chain's CDR3 is CASSGPSSGKFNEQFF. The CDR3 bases are TGTGCCAGCAGTGGTCCCTCTAGCGGGAAGTTCAATGAGCAGTTCTTC.

This rearrangement joins TRBV6-1 to TRBJ2-4; 11 nucleotides align to TRBD2. CDR3 length: 14 amino acids. Germline values: CDR1 MNHNS, CDR2 SASEGT. The J segment lost 3 bases and the V segment lost 10 bases, leaving 5 bases of the junction unmatched. This CDR3 is CATLAGVGKNIQYF. The CDR3, as DNA: TGTGCCACACTAGCGGGAGTCGGCAAAAACATTCAGTACTTC.

This chain connects TRBV19 to TRBJ2-1; 8 positions match TRBD2. The CDR3 extends over 17 amino acids. Per the germline V gene, CDR1 is LNHDA and CDR2 is SQIVND (reference sequence). V gave up 4 bases and J gave up 5 bases; unmatched junction bases: 13. Written as DNA, the CDR3 is TGTGCCAGTAGTACTAGCGGGTTGTCGCTCCGGCACAATGAGCAGTTCTTC. It specifies CASSTSGLSLRHNEQFF.

The DNA of the CDR3 is TGTGCCAGCTCGCTAGACTCGTCAGCTAGCACAGATACGCAGTATTTT. Protein: CASSLDSSASTDTQYF. The rearrangement joins TRBV18 to TRBJ2-3; no firm D call. V was clipped by 6 bases and J by 0 bases, with 16 bases between them. The CDR3 spans 16 residues. The germline V gene encodes CDR1 KGHSH and CDR2 LQKENI.

The V gene is TRBV11-3, the J gene TRBJ2-7; the D gene is possibly TRBD2 (6 bases). CDR1 is SGHNT, CDR2 YENEEA, per germline. The CDR3 totals 15 residues. The V and J ends lost 0 bases and 3 bases respectively, with 12 bases between them. CDR3 coding DNA: TGTGCCAGCAGCTTAGAGTCGGGGGACCACTACGAGCAGTACTTC. Its translation: CASSLESGDHYEQYF.

J is TRBJ2-2 and V is TRBV19, with 10 bases lining up with TRBD1. CDR1 and CDR2 (germline): LNHDA, SQIVND (reference sequence). This CDR3 spans 19 amino acids. Trimming cost V 1 base and J 2 bases; bases outside gene matches: 10. The CDR3: CASSIVAEGTGVNTGELFF. DNA of the CDR3: TGTGCCAGTAGTATAGTTGCGGAAGGGACAGGGGTAAACACCGGGGAGCTGTTTTTT.

V is TRBV19 and J is TRBJ2-1, with a possible D match to TRBD2 (6 bases). From germline, CDR1 is LNHDA and CDR2 SQIVND (reference sequence). Trimming shortened V by 3 bases and J by 7 bases, and 13 bases separated the two germline ends. The CDR3 totals 14 residues. CDR3 in amino acids: CASSIGTWRNEQFF. DNA of the CDR3: TGTGCCAGTAGTATTGGGACTTGGAGGAATGAGCAGTTCTTC.

The CDR3 region has the DNA TGTGCCAGCAGCGGGGCCTTGAACACCGGGGAGCTGTTTTTT. Translating it yields CASSGALNTGELFF. V is TRBV9 and J is TRBJ2-2; D unresolved. The CDR3 is made up of 14 amino acids. V dropped 3 bases and J dropped 1 base, with 7 bases sitting between them. The germline V gene encodes CDR1 SGDLS and CDR2 YYNGEE.

On this clone itself: Germline is not matched at one junction end, which may reflect a read error. This CDR3 reads CASSLVPKSFTSLSF. The CDR3 DNA reads TGTGCCAGCAGCTTAGTCCCAAAAAGTTTTACATCTCTCTCCTTC. This sequence joins TRBV7-8 and TRBJ1-2; D unclear. CDR1 and CDR2 from the germline V gene are SGHVS and FQNEAQ. CDR3 length: 15 residues.

This sequence joins TRBV14 and TRBJ1-4; D remains ambiguous. The CDR3 runs 13 residues. Per germline, CDR1 SGHDN and CDR2 FVKESK. V was shortened by 3 bases and J by 7 bases, with 9 bases between the two germline ends. The CDR3 DNA is TGTGCCAGCAGCCAGGGAGAGGGTGAAAAACTGTTTTTT. It yields the protein CASSQGEGEKLFF. Based on the CDR3 plus reference TRBV14 and TRBJ1-4, the full variable domain is EAGVTQFPSHSVIEKGQTVTLRCDPISGHDNLYWYRRVMGKEIKFLLHFVKESKQDESGMPNNRFLAERTGGTYSTLKVQPAELEDSGVYFCASSQGEGEKLFFGSGTQLSVL.

V is TRBV30 and J is TRBJ1-5, with TRBD1 identical over 10 bases. The V segment lost 2 bases and the J segment 0 bases; nucleotides outside the gene matches: 4. In germline, CDR1 is GTSNPN, CDR2 SVGIG (reference sequence). The CDR3 runs to 16 residues. The CDR3 nucleotides are TGTGCCTGGAGTAGGACAGGGGGACCTAGCAATCAGCCCCAGCATTTT. Translating gives CAWSRTGGPSNQPQHF.

The chain combines TRBV6-7 with TRBJ2-5, with a tentative D call TRBD1 (6 bases). TRBV6-7 is marked as an open reading frame, function uncertain. V dropped 10 bases and J dropped 5 bases, with 11 bases sitting between them. The CDR3 loop spans 11 amino acids. The DNA of the CDR3 is TGTGCCACCAGGGGCGGGGAGACCCAGTACTTC. It translates to CATRGGETQYF.